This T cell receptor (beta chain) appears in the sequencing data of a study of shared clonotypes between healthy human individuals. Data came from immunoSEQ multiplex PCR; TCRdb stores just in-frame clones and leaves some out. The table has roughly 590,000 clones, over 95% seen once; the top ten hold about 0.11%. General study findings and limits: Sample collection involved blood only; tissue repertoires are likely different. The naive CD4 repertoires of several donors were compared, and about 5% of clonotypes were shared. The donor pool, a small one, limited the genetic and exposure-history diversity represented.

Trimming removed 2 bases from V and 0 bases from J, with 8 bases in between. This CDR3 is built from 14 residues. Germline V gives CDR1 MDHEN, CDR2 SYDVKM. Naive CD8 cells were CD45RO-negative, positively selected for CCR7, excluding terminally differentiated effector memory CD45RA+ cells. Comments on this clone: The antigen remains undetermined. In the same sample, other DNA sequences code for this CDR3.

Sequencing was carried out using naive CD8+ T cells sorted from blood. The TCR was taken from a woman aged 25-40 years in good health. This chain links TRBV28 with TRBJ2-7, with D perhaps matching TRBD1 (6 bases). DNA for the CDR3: TGTGCCAGCAGTTTACGAGGGGGCTCCTACGAGCAGTACTTC. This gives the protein CASSLRGGSYEQYF.